A selection of T cell receptor beta chains follows, all from one sample in a study of cytomegalovirus exposure and HLA in healthy donors. Clones were sequenced by immunoSEQ multiplex PCR, and TCRdb holds only the in-frame ones, with some missing. The sample has 250,000 or so clones, about 90% seen once. Input material: PBMCs. The receptors here all came from a girl aged 2-15 years in good health and CMV-seronegative. Both conserved end residues are part of each CDR3. Each record gives: clone size, V gene, J gene, D gene, CDR3 protein, CDR3 DNA. D genes are given only for firm matches. Where a row states a size, it is once, few, many or the class of an expanded clone; other rows omit it.

abundance: NA
v_gene: TRBV5-4
j_gene: TRBJ1-2
d_gene: NA
CDR3aa: CASSLQEGRKNGYTF
CDR3nt: TGTGCCAGCAGCTTGCAGGAGGGGAGGAAGAATGGCTACACCTTC

abundance: NA
v_gene: TRBV7-7
j_gene: TRBJ2-7
d_gene: NA
CDR3aa: CASSPLIGGEQYF
CDR3nt: TGTGCTAGCAGCCCGCTAATAGGAGGCGAGCAGTACTTC

abundance: NA
v_gene: TRBV6-5
j_gene: TRBJ2-7
d_gene: NA
CDR3aa: CASSYQVTYEQYF
CDR3nt: TGTGCCAGCAGTTACCAGGTAACCTACGAGCAGTACTTC

abundance: NA
v_gene: TRBV10-3
j_gene: TRBJ1-1
d_gene: TRBD1
CDR3aa: CAISPGQGNTEAFF
CDR3nt: TGTGCCATCAGCCCCGGACAGGGGAACACTGAAGCTTTCTTT

abundance: NA
v_gene: TRBV23-1
j_gene: TRBJ2-5
d_gene: NA
CDR3aa: CASSQLLSVLRETQYF
CDR3nt: TGCGCCAGCAGTCAACTGCTCTCCGTGTTACGGGAGACCCAGTACTTC

abundance: NA
v_gene: TRBV6-1
j_gene: TRBJ2-7
d_gene: NA
CDR3aa: CASSVWATEQYF
CDR3nt: TGTGCCAGCAGCGTTTGGGCTACGGAGCAGTACTTC

abundance: NA
v_gene: TRBV30
j_gene: TRBJ2-1
d_gene: TRBD2
CDR3aa: CACATSGGAYEQFF
CDR3nt: TGTGCCTGTGCGACTAGCGGGGGGGCGTATGAGCAGTTCTTC

abundance: NA
v_gene: TRBV13
j_gene: TRBJ2-5
d_gene: TRBD1
CDR3aa: CASSLRGQAGPMTQYF
CDR3nt: TGTGCCAGCAGCTTACGGGGACAGGCAGGTCCGATGACCCAGTACTTC

abundance: NA
v_gene: TRBV6-1
j_gene: TRBJ1-5
d_gene: TRBD1
CDR3aa: CASSEYWDRGNQPQHF
CDR3nt: TGTGCCAGCAGTGAATATTGGGACAGGGGAAATCAGCCCCAGCATTTT

abundance: NA
v_gene: TRBV4-1
j_gene: TRBJ1-5
d_gene: TRBD1
CDR3aa: CASSETGDGNQPQHF
CDR3nt: TGCGCCAGCAGCGAGACAGGGGATGGCAATCAGCCCCAGCATTTT

abundance: once
v_gene: TRBV29-1
j_gene: TRBJ2-1
d_gene: TRBD2
CDR3aa: CSVESSSGIYEQFF
CDR3nt: TGCAGCGTTGAATCGTCTAGCGGGATCTATGAGCAGTTCTTC

abundance: once
v_gene: TRBV5-1
j_gene: TRBJ2-7
d_gene: NA
CDR3aa: CASSLAANYEQYF
CDR3nt: TGCGCCAGCAGCTTGGCTGCGAACTACGAGCAGTACTTC

abundance: NA
v_gene: TRBV6-5
j_gene: TRBJ2-7
d_gene: TRBD1
CDR3aa: CASRGTGGSYEQYF
CDR3nt: TGTGCCAGCAGGGGGACAGGGGGCTCCTACGAGCAGTACTTC

abundance: NA
v_gene: TRBV6-5
j_gene: TRBJ1-1
d_gene: NA
CDR3aa: CASTRGGAEAFF
CDR3nt: TGTGCCAGCACCCGGGGGGGCGCTGAAGCTTTCTTT

abundance: NA
v_gene: TRBV9
j_gene: TRBJ2-7
d_gene: NA
CDR3aa: CASSVGLAGYEQYF
CDR3nt: TGTGCCAGCAGCGTGGGACTGGCGGGGTACGAGCAGTACTTC

abundance: NA
v_gene: TRBV15
j_gene: TRBJ2-1
d_gene: NA
CDR3aa: CATSGGPFNEQFF
CDR3nt: TGTGCCACCAGCGGCGGGCCTTTCAATGAGCAGTTCTTC

abundance: NA
v_gene: TRBV5-6
j_gene: TRBJ1-2
d_gene: NA
CDR3aa: CASSSSWGVYGYTF
CDR3nt: TGTGCCAGCAGCTCCTCGTGGGGCGTCTATGGCTACACCTTC

abundance: NA
v_gene: TRBV5-6
j_gene: TRBJ2-7
d_gene: NA
CDR3aa: CASSVSPGGSYEQYF
CDR3nt: TGTGCCAGCAGCGTATCCCCCGGGGGCTCCTACGAGCAGTACTTC

abundance: once
v_gene: TRBV19
j_gene: TRBJ2-1
d_gene: TRBD2
CDR3aa: CASSPLAGVYNEQFF
CDR3nt: TGTGCCAGTAGTCCTCTAGCGGGAGTCTACAATGAGCAGTTCTTC

abundance: NA
v_gene: TRBV2
j_gene: TRBJ1-4
d_gene: TRBD1
CDR3aa: CASTPGRGQVNEKLFF
CDR3nt: TGTGCCAGCACCCCCGGGAGGGGGCAGGTTAATGAAAAACTGTTTTTT

abundance: NA
v_gene: TRBV28
j_gene: TRBJ1-5
d_gene: TRBD1
CDR3aa: CASTRKFTGDQPQHF
CDR3nt: TGTGCCAGCACAAGAAAATTTACAGGGGATCAGCCCCAGCATTTT

abundance: NA
v_gene: TRBV18
j_gene: TRBJ1-2
d_gene: TRBD1
CDR3aa: CASSSGQGTYGYTF
CDR3nt: TGTGCCAGCTCATCTGGACAGGGGACCTATGGCTACACCTTC

abundance: NA
v_gene: TRBV11-2
j_gene: TRBJ1-1
d_gene: NA
CDR3aa: CASSSQDSLGVGTEAFF
CDR3nt: TGTGCCAGCAGCTCTCAAGACTCACTCGGAGTCGGCACTGAAGCTTTCTTT